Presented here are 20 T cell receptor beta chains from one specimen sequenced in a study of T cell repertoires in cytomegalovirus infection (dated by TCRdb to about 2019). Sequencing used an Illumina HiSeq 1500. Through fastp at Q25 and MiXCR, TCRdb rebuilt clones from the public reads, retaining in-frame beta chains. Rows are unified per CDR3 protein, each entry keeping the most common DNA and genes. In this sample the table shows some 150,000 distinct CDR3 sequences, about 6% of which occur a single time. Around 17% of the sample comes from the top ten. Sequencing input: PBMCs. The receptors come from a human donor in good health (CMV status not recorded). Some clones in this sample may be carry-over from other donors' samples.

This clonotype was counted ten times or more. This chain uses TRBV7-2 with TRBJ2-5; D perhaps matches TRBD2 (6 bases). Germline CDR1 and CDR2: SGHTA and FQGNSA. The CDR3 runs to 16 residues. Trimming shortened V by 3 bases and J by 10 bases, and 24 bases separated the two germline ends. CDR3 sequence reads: CASSLVEAGFRGGQYF. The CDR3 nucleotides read TGTGCCAGCAGCTTGGTGGAAGCGGGTTTCCGAGGAGGCCAGTACTTC.

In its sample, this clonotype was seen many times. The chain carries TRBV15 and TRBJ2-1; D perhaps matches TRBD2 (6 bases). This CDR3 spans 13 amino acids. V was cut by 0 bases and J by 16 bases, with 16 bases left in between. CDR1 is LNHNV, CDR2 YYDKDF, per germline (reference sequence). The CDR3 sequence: CATSRDPAGNRFF. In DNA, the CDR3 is TGTGCCACCAGCAGAGATCCGGCGGGAAACCGATTCTTC.

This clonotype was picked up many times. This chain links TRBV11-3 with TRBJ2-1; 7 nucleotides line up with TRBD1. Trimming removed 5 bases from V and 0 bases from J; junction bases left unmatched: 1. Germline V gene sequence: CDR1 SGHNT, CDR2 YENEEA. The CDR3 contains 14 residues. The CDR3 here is CASSRDSSYNEQFF. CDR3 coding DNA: TGTGCCAGCAGCCGGGACAGCTCCTACAATGAGCAGTTCTTC.

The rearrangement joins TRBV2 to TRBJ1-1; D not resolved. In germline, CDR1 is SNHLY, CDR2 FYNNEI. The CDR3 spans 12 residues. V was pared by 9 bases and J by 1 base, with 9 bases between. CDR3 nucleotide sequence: TGTGCCAGTTCGACCTCGAACACTGAAGCTTTCTTT. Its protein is CASSTSNTEAFF.

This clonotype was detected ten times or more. CDR3 coding DNA: TGTGCCAGCAGCTTAGAGGGGGCGATCTACAATGAGCAGTTCTTC. The encoded protein is CASSLEGAIYNEQFF. The chain has TRBV11-1 and TRBJ2-1, with 7 bases matching TRBD1. Germline V gene data show CDR1 as SGHAT and CDR2 as FQDESV (reference sequence). Unmatched junction bases numbered 3, after V lost 1 base and J lost 3 bases. This CDR3 region has 15 residues.

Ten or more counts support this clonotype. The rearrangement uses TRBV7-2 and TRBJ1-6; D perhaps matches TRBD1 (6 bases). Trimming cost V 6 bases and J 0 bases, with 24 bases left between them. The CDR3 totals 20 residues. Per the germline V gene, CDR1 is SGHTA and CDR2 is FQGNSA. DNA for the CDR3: TGTGCCAGCAGTTATTCTCCCGGGGACACCGGCGGCTCCTATAATTCACCCCTCCACTTT. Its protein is CASSYSPGDTGGSYNSPLHF.

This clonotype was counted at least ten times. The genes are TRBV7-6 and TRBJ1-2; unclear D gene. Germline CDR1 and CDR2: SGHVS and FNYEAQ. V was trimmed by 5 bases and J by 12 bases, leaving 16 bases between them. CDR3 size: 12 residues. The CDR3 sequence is CASSRIHFYDTF. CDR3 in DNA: TGTGCCAGCAGCCGTATTCATTTTTACGACACCTTC.

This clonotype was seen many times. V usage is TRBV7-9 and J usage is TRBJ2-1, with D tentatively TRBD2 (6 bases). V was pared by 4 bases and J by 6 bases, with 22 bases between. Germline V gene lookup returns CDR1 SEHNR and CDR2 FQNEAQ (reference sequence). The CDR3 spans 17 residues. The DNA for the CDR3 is TGTGCCAGCAGCTCCCCCTCCGGGAGCCAGAGGGGCAATGAGCAGTTCTTC. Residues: CASSSPSGSQRGNEQFF.

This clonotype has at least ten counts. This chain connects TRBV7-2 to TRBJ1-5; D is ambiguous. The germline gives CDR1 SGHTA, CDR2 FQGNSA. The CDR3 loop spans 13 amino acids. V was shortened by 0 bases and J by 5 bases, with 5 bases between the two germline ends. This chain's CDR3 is CASSLAVDQPQHF. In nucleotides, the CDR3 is TGTGCCAGCAGCTTAGCGGTCGATCAGCCCCAGCATTTT.

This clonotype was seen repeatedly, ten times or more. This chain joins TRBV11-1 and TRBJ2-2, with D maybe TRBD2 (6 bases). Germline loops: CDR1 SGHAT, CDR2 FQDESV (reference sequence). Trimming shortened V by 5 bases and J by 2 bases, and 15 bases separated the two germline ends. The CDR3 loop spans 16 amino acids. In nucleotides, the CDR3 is TGTGCCAGCAGCGATGGGACTTTTTACAACACCGGGGAGCTGTTTTTT. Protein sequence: CASSDGTFYNTGELFF. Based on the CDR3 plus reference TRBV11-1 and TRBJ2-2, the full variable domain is EAEVAQSPRYKITEKSQAVAFWCDPISGHATLYWYRQILGQGPELLVQFQDESVVDDSQLPKDRFSAERLKGVDSTLKIQPAELGDSAMYLCASSDGTFYNTGELFFGEGSRLTVL.

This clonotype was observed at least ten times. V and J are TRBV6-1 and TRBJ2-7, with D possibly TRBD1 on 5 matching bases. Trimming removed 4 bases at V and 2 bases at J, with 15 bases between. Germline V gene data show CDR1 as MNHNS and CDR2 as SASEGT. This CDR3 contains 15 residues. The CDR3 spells CASSGAGFRTYEQYF. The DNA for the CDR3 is TGTGCCAGCAGTGGTGCAGGGTTTCGGACCTACGAGCAGTACTTC.

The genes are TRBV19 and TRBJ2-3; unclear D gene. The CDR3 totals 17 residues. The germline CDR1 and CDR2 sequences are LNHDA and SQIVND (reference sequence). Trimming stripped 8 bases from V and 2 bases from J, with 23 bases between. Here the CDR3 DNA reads TGTGCCAGTTCCCAAGCCGGTTGGCTAGGATACACAGATACGCAGTATTTT. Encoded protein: CASSQAGWLGYTDTQYF.

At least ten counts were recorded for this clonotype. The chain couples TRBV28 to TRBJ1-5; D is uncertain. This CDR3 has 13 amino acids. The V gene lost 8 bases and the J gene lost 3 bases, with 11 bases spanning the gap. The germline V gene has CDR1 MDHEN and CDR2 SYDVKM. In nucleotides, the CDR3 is TGTGCCAGCCGGTGGGGTCACAATCAGCCCCAGCATTTT. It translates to CASRWGHNQPQHF.

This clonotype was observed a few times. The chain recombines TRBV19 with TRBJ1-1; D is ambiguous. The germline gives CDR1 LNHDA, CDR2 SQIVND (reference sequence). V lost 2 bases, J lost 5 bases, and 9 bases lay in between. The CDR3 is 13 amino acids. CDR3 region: CASSIQTGTEAFF. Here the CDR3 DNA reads TGTGCCAGTAGTATACAAACGGGGACTGAAGCTTTCTTT.

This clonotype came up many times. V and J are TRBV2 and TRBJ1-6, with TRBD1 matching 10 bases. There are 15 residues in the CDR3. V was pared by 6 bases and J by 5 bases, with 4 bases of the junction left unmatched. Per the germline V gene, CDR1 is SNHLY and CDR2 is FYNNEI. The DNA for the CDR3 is TGTGCCAGCAGCCTCGGACAGGGGGATAATTCACCCCTCCACTTT. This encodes CASSLGQGDNSPLHF.

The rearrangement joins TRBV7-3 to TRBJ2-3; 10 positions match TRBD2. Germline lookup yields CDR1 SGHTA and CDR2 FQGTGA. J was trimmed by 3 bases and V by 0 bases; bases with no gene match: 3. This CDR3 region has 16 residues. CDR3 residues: CASSLTASGGTDTQYF. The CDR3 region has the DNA TGTGCCAGCAGCTTAACGGCTAGCGGGGGAACAGATACGCAGTATTTT.

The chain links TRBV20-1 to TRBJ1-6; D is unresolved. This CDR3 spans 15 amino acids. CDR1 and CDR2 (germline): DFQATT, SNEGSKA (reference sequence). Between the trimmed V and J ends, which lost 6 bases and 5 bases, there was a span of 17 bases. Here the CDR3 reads CSATPAGLDNSPLHF. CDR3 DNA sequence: TGCAGTGCAACCCCGGCCGGCCTCGATAATTCACCCCTCCACTTT.

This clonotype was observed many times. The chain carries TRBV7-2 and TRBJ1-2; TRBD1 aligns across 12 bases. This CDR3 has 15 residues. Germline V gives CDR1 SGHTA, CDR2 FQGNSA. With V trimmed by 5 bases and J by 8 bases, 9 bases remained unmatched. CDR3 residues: CASSPKGQGARGYTF. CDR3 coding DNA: TGTGCCAGCAGCCCGAAGGGACAGGGGGCGCGGGGCTACACCTTC.

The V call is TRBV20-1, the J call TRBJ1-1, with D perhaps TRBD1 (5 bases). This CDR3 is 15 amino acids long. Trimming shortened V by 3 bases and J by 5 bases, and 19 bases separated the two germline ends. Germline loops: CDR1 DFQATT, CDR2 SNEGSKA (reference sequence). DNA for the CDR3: TGCAGTGCTAGTACAGGATTTCAGAGGGGAACTGAAGCTTTCTTT. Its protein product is CSASTGFQRGTEAFF.

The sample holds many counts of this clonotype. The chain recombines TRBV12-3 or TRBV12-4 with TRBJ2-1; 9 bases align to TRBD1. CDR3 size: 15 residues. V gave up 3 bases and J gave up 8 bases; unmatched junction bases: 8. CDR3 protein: CASSLRTGAPDEQFF. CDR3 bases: TGTGCCAGCAGTTTGAGGACAGGGGCCCCCGATGAGCAGTTCTTC.